The 27 T cell receptor beta chains presented below share a single source sample, sequenced in a study of T cells in Graves' hyperthyroidism and ophthalmopathy. TCR beta CDR3 region amplification was performed from RNA transcripts. Researchers ran a first-round RT-PCR on the TCR CDR3 using the HTBI primer set. Via MiXCR, TCRdb re-called the multiplex PCR reads, giving one row per CDR3 protein. The repertoire holds 250,000 to 350,000 distinct CDR3 sequences, with approximately 15% as singletons. Sequenced: blood. These receptors all come from a woman in her sixties or seventies with Graves' ophthalmopathy.

The V and J genes are TRBV7-8 and TRBJ2-2; the D gene is possibly TRBD2 (5 bases). Germline V gene data show CDR1 as SGHVS and CDR2 as FQNEAQ. The CDR3 loop spans 17 amino acids. Between the trimmed V and J ends, which lost 4 bases and 4 bases, there was a span of 19 bases. DNA for the CDR3: TGTGCCAGCAGCTCCAGTACTGCGTTGGGGAGCACCGGGGAGCTGTTTTTT. Its protein product is CASSSSTALGSTGELFF.

This clonotype was seen a handful of times. The gene calls are TRBV5-1 and TRBJ2-3; D gene uncertain. Deletions cut 0 bases from V and 0 bases from J, with 11 bases between. The length of the CDR3 is 16 residues. Germline CDR1 is SGHRS and CDR2 is YFSETQ. The CDR3, as DNA: TGCGCCAGCAGCTTGGAGGGCACCACTAGCACAGATACGCAGTATTTT. Protein product: CASSLEGTTSTDTQYF.

Note on this clonotype: This may be a read error: a much more frequent sequence differs by one nucleotide. The chain recombines TRBV7-2 with TRBJ2-1; TRBD2 is a possible D gene (6 bases). The CDR3 length is 16 residues. Germline V gene data show CDR1 as SGHTA and CDR2 as FQGNSA. CDR3 sequence: CPSSRVITGGADEQFF. For the CDR3, the DNA is TGTCCCAGCAGCCGGGTTATAACAGGAGGGGCCGATGAGCAGTTCTTC.

This clonotype was seen at least ten times. The chain joins TRBV5-8 to TRBJ1-2; a weak D match, TRBD1 (5 bases). The V and J ends lost 5 bases and 3 bases respectively, with 17 bases between them. Germline lookup yields CDR1 SGHTS and CDR2 YDEGEE. The CDR3 extends over 15 amino acids. The DNA for the CDR3 is TGTGCCAGCAGGGTAGCCGGGGGGTCCCACTATGGCTACACCTTC. It yields the protein CASRVAGGSHYGYTF.

Ten or more counts support this clonotype. The V call is TRBV20-1, the J call TRBJ2-3, with 7 bases matching TRBD2. Germline V CDR1 and CDR2: DFQATT, SNEGSKA (reference sequence). This CDR3 region has 13 residues. The trim removed 1 base at V and 3 bases at J, leaving 1 base unmatched. DNA for the CDR3: TGCAGTGCTAGAGGAGCGGGGACAGATACGCAGTATTTT. This codes for CSARGAGTDTQYF.

A few counts support this clonotype. This chain links TRBV11-2 with TRBJ1-6, with 7 bases aligning to TRBD1. Germline CDR1 reads SGHAT; CDR2 reads FQNNGV. The CDR3 is made up of 18 amino acids. With V trimmed by 2 bases and J by 5 bases, 12 bases remained unmatched. The CDR3 protein is CASSLIVGGGADNSPLHF. DNA of the CDR3: TGTGCCAGCAGCTTAATTGTAGGGGGCGGGGCTGATAATTCACCCCTCCACTTT.

The chain couples TRBV9 to TRBJ2-3; weak D call: TRBD2 (5 bases). Germline V gene sequence: CDR1 SGDLS, CDR2 YYNGEE. V lost 0 bases and J lost 6, with 11 bases in between. The CDR3 runs 14 residues. CDR3 region: CASSVGGSPDTQYF. DNA of the CDR3: TGTGCCAGCAGCGTAGGAGGGTCCCCGGATACGCAGTATTTT.

This clonotype was seen repeatedly, ten times or more. The chain uses TRBV18 and TRBJ1-6; 10 bases match TRBD1. V was clipped by 8 bases and J by 8 bases; unmatched bases: 3. The V gene's germline CDR1 is KGHSH and CDR2 LQKENI. CDR3 length equals 13 residues. The CDR3 coding sequence is TGTGCCAGCCAAGGGACAGGGGATTCACCCCTCCACTTT. Protein product: CASQGTGDSPLHF.

This clonotype was observed a few times. The chain joins TRBV27 to TRBJ2-4; D may be TRBD1 or TRBD2 (7 bases each). Trimming stripped 6 bases from V and 3 bases from J, with 18 bases between. Germline V gene sequence: CDR1 MNHEY, CDR2 SMNVEV (reference sequence). The CDR3 has 16 residues. The CDR3 reads CASSPQGEGGKNIQYF. The CDR3 region has the DNA TGTGCCAGCAGCCCCCAGGGGGAGGGTGGCAAAAACATTCAGTACTTC.

This clonotype was picked up a small number of times. The rearrangement joins TRBV9 to TRBJ1-1, with 7 bases that match TRBD1. The CDR3 totals 17 residues. Losses at the gene ends were 4 bases for V and 10 bases for J; bases not matched to a gene: 22. Germline CDR1 reads SGDLS; CDR2 reads YYNGEE. The CDR3 is CASSQEPQTTGRPGAFF. In DNA form, the CDR3 reads TGTGCCAGCAGCCAAGAACCCCAAACGACAGGGAGACCCGGAGCTTTCTTT.

The chain employs TRBV11-2 and TRBJ2-3; possibly TRBD2 for D (6 bases). Germline V lookup: CDR1 SGHAT, CDR2 FQNNGV. This CDR3 is built from 17 residues. Trimming removed 3 bases at V and 0 bases at J, with 16 bases between. CDR3 amino acids: CASSFNSGGTSTDTQYF. CDR3 nucleotides: TGTGCCAGCAGCTTTAATTCAGGCGGGACTAGCACAGATACGCAGTATTTT.

CDR3 DNA sequence: TGTGCCAGCAGCTTGGACAGGGTGCGGGGCTATGGCTACACCTTC. It yields the protein CASSLDRVRGYGYTF. The V gene is TRBV2, the J gene TRBJ1-2; 8 bases align to TRBD1. Germline CDR1 and CDR2: SNHLY and FYNNEI. The trim removed 6 bases at V and 4 bases at J, leaving 10 bases unmatched. The CDR3 runs to 15 residues.

This clonotype was seen only a few times. At one end the junction does not follow the germline gene, possibly because of a read error. This chain joins TRBV5-8 and TRBJ1-1; TRBD1 is a possible D gene (5 bases). This CDR3 has 11 residues. Germline loops: CDR1 SGHTS, CDR2 YDEGEE. CDR3 sequence: CASSLVGAAFF. The CDR3 DNA follows: TGCGCCAGCAGCTTGGTAGGGGCAGCTTTCTTT.

This clonotype was counted ten times or more. The chain links TRBV6-1 to TRBJ1-2; D possibly corresponds to TRBD1 (6 bases). V lost 7 bases to trimming and J lost 8 bases, with 11 bases between them. CDR1 MNHNS and CDR2 SASEGT come from the germline V gene. The CDR3 totals 11 residues. CDR3: CASTNGQGYTF. DNA of the CDR3: TGTGCCAGCACCAATGGACAGGGCTACACCTTC.

This clonotype was picked up many times. J is TRBJ2-7 and V is TRBV6-6; the match to TRBD1 covers 7 bases. The CDR3 has 14 residues. The V gene's germline CDR1 is MNHNY and CDR2 SVGAGI (reference sequence). V lost 2 bases and J lost 5; bases outside the gene matches: 6. The DNA for the CDR3 is TGTGCCAGCAGTTACCCGGGACAGATACACGAGCAGTACTTC. Its translation: CASSYPGQIHEQYF.

The CDR3 nucleotides are TGTGCCAGCAGTGAAATCTGGGGGCCAGTTAACTCTGGGGCCAACGTCCTGACTTTC. Protein sequence: CASSEIWGPVNSGANVLTF. The chain carries TRBV2 and TRBJ2-6, with D maybe TRBD1 (6 bases). The CDR3 is 19 residues long. The V end lost 2 bases, the J end lost 0 bases, and 17 bases lay between the germline ends. Germline V gene lookup returns CDR1 SNHLY and CDR2 FYNNEI.

This clonotype was seen at least ten times. V usage is TRBV28 and J usage is TRBJ2-7; perhaps TRBD1 as D (5 bases). V lost 3 bases, J lost 6 bases, and 9 bases lay in between. Germline V lookup: CDR1 MDHEN, CDR2 SYDVKM. The CDR3 consists of 12 residues. This chain's CDR3 is CASSFRVSEQYF. CDR3 sequence (DNA): TGTGCCAGCAGTTTCAGGGTCTCCGAGCAGTACTTC.

Note on this clonotype: A much bigger clone sits one base away, suggesting this may be a read error. This CDR3 is missing its conserved last phenylalanine or tryptophan, likely due to a read error. The rearrangement joins TRBV12-3 or TRBV12-4 to TRBJ1-6; 8 bases match TRBD1. The J segment lost 8 bases and the V segment lost 10 bases, leaving 4 bases of the junction unmatched. The CDR3 runs to 12 residues. The CDR3 spells CAIGTGDSPLHI. CDR3 DNA: TGTGCCATCGGGACAGGAGATTCACCCCTCCACATT.

This clonotype has at least ten counts. The V gene is TRBV28, the J gene TRBJ1-4; 7 bases match TRBD1. CDR1 is MDHEN and CDR2 is SYDVKM in the germline V gene. The CDR3 totals 16 residues. Trimming removed 5 bases from V and 3 bases from J; junction bases left unmatched: 9. CDR3 sequence: CASSVRQGVANEKLFF. In DNA form, the CDR3 reads TGTGCCAGCAGTGTACGACAGGGTGTTGCTAATGAAAAACTGTTTTTT.

The rearrangement uses TRBV5-6 and TRBJ2-3; D is uncertain. There are 16 residues in the CDR3. Per the germline V gene, CDR1 is SGHDT and CDR2 is YYEEEE. V dropped 3 bases and J dropped 6 bases, with 20 bases sitting between them. The CDR3 DNA reads as TGTGCCAGCAGCTCGGGCAGCAGCAGGATGTTGGATACGCAGTATTTT. Residues: CASSSGSSRMLDTQYF.

This clonotype was recorded many times. This chain joins TRBV5-1 and TRBJ1-5; D remains ambiguous. V dropped 2 bases and J dropped 3 bases, with 12 bases sitting between them. The CDR3 sequence is 15 residues long. Looked up from germline, CDR1 is SGHRS and CDR2 is YFSETQ. CDR3 DNA: TGCGCCAGCAGCTTATATTCCGGAATCAATCAGCCCCAGCATTTT. Amino acid sequence: CASSLYSGINQPQHF.

This clonotype was recorded many times. V is TRBV20-1 and J is TRBJ1-5, with D uncertain. Trimming removed 0 bases from V and 1 base from J, with 13 bases in between. The CDR3 sequence is 16 residues long. Looked up from germline, CDR1 is DFQATT and CDR2 is SNEGSKA (reference sequence). This CDR3 reads CSARDSHTISNQPQHF. CDR3 coding DNA: TGCAGTGCTAGAGATTCCCATACCATAAGCAATCAGCCCCAGCATTTT.

V usage is TRBV20-1 and J usage is TRBJ2-3; weak D call: TRBD1 (5 bases). The CDR3 is 12 amino acids. Germline-derived CDR1 and CDR2 are DFQATT and SNEGSKA (reference sequence). V shed 3 bases and J shed 5 bases, with 9 bases lying between them. CDR3 nucleotides: TGCAGTGCTAGGGGTACAGGAGATACGCAGTATTTT. Translated: CSARGTGDTQYF.

Turning to this clonotype: This may come from a read error, since a much larger clone is one base off. CDR3 protein: CASSYARAGAGIMNTEASF. In DNA form, the CDR3 reads TGTGCCAGCAGTTACGCTCGGGCGGGGGCAGGAATAATGAACACTGAAGCTTCCTTT. The chain joins TRBV6-2 or TRBV6-3 to TRBJ1-1; tentatively, D is TRBD1 (6 bases). Per germline, CDR1 MNHEY and CDR2 SVGEGT. CDR3 length equals 19 residues.

This chain joins TRBV14 and TRBJ2-7; D remains ambiguous. This CDR3 region has 15 residues. Germline V CDR1 and CDR2: SGHDN, FVKESK. V was cut by 0 bases and J by 3 bases, with 12 bases left in between. Written as DNA, the CDR3 is TGTGCCAGCAGCCAAGAAGGGTCCCTAAGCTACGAGCAGTACTTC. Translated: CASSQEGSLSYEQYF.

The J gene is TRBJ2-7, the V gene TRBV7-3, with 7 nucleotides matching TRBD1. V gave up 4 bases and J gave up 5 bases; unmatched junction bases: 5. The CDR3 runs 13 residues. CDR1 is SGHTA, CDR2 FQGTGA, per germline. CDR3: CASSSGTADEQYF. CDR3 coding DNA: TGTGCCAGCAGCTCCGGGACAGCCGACGAGCAGTACTTC.

The chain combines TRBV4-3 with TRBJ1-1, with a tentative D call TRBD1 (5 bases). The CDR3 consists of 13 residues. Germline-derived CDR1 and CDR2 are LGHNA and YSLEER. V was pared by 3 bases and J by 6 bases, with 11 bases between. CDR3 DNA sequence: TGCGCCAGCAGCCACGGGGCACGGGCTGAAGCTTTCTTT. It translates to CASSHGARAEAFF.